This TCR beta chain was obtained from a study of blood T cell repertoires in COVID-19. Study as a whole: The cDNA or gDNA used as material had been derived from T cells, B-cell-depleted T cells, or PBMCs.

V was trimmed by 3 bases and J by 6 bases, leaving 14 bases between them. The germline gives CDR1 SGHTA, CDR2 FQGTGA. The length of the CDR3 is 14 residues. Here immunoSEQ multiplex PCR was the method, and the copy in TCRdb shows in-frame clones only, minus some. The data contain 280,000 or so clones, approximately 90% of them singletons. The TCR was taken from a woman aged 60-75 years with acute or convalescent COVID-19. The sample taken for sequencing was peripheral blood. V and J are TRBV7-3 and TRBJ1-1; a weak D match, TRBD1 (5 bases). CDR3 protein: CASSFGGKGAEAFF. The CDR3 DNA reads TGTGCCAGCAGCTTTGGGGGGAAGGGAGCTGAAGCTTTCTTT.